The rows below give T cell receptor beta chains drawn from one sample of a study of blood T cell repertoires in COVID-19. Assay: immunoSEQ multiplex PCR; the TCRdb copy retains only in-frame clones and omits some. The repertoire holds around 86,000 clones, with about 83% as singletons. Material for sequencing was peripheral blood. These receptors were obtained from a woman older than 75 with acute or convalescent COVID-19. CDR3s include the opening cysteine and the closing phenylalanine or tryptophan. A D gene is named only where the DNA matches it firmly. Size is stated for part of the rows, as once, few or many counts, or as a class when the clone is expanded.

TRBV11-1	TRBJ2-2	TRBD2	-	TGTGCCAGCAGCCGGAGGGCTAGCGGGACCGGGGAGCTGTTTTTT	CASSRRASGTGELFF
TRBV11-2	TRBJ1-6	-	few	TGTGCCAGCAGCAGCACAGGGAGCAACCCCCTCCACTTT	CASSSTGSNPLHF
TRBV30	TRBJ1-6	-	-	TGTGCCTGGAGCCCGCTTGGGGGCAGGGAGTATTCACCCCTCCACTTT	CAWSPLGGREYSPLHF
TRBV27	TRBJ2-7	TRBD2	-	TGTGCCAGAACACCGACAGTTGAGCGGGAGATCGCCTACGAGCAGTACTTC	CARTPTVEREIAYEQYF
TRBV12-3/TRBV12-4	TRBJ2-7	TRBD1	-	TGTGCCAGCAGGAGGACAGGGGGTGACGAGCAGTACTTC	CASRRTGGDEQYF
TRBV18	TRBJ1-5	TRBD1	-	TGTGCCAGCTCACCGCCCATGGGGGGCAGGGGGCAGCCCCAGCATTTT	CASSPPMGGRGQPQHF
TRBV24-1	TRBJ2-3	TRBD2	-	TGTGCCACCAGTGATTTACCTAGCGGGAGGGTAGATACGCAGTATTTT	CATSDLPSGRVDTQYF
TRBV5-1	TRBJ2-1	TRBD1	-	TGCGCCAGCAGTCTAGGGGGCGCAGTAAATGAGCAGTTCTTC	CASSLGGAVNEQFF
TRBV5-1	TRBJ2-5	-	-	TGCGCCAGCAGCTTGGTCGGTGCGGAGACCCAGTACTTC	CASSLVGAETQYF
TRBV7-9	TRBJ2-7	TRBD1	-	TGTGCCAGCAGCTTCGGGACAGGGGGTTTCGAGCAGTACTTC	CASSFGTGGFEQYF
TRBV12-3/TRBV12-4	TRBJ2-7	TRBD1	-	TGTGCCAGCATCGGACAGGGAACCTACGAGCAGTACTTC	CASIGQGTYEQYF
TRBV5-4	TRBJ2-7	TRBD1	-	TGTGCCAGCAGCTTGGGCCGGGACAGTACCTACGAGCAGTACTTC	CASSLGRDSTYEQYF
TRBV5-6	TRBJ2-7	-	-	TGTGCCAGCCGACCCTGGGGGGGCGGCAACGAGCAGTACTTC	CASRPWGGGNEQYF
TRBV11-2	TRBJ1-5	-	-	TGTGCCAGCAGCTTAAGCGGGGTGGGCAATCAGCCCCAGCATTTT	CASSLSGVGNQPQHF
TRBV6-5	TRBJ1-5	TRBD1	few	TGTGCCAGCAGTTACACGACAGGGGAAGATCAGCCCCAGCATTTT	CASSYTTGEDQPQHF
TRBV5-1	TRBJ2-2	TRBD2	-	TGCGCCAGCAGCTTGAGGCTAGCGGGAGGAACGACCGGGGAGCTGTTTTTT	CASSLRLAGGTTGELFF
TRBV6-5	TRBJ2-7	-	-	TGTGCCAGCACCGAGGGTGGGAAGCAGTACTTC	CASTEGGKQYF
TRBV9	TRBJ1-2	TRBD1	-	TGTGCCAGCAGCGCACTACAGGGGGCGCTGGAATCTGGCTACACCTTC	CASSALQGALESGYTF
TRBV19	TRBJ2-4	-	-	TGTGCCAGTAGTCTTAGCGTGGTCAAAAACATTCAGTACTTC	CASSLSVVKNIQYF
TRBV10-3	TRBJ1-5	TRBD1	-	TGTGCCATCAGTCCCGGGACAGGGAATCAGCCCCAGCATTTT	CAISPGTGNQPQHF
TRBV6-5	TRBJ2-5	TRBD1	-	TGTGCCAGCAGCGTTACAGGGGGCCCAGAGACCCAGTACTTC	CASSVTGGPETQYF
TRBV27	TRBJ2-7	TRBD1	-	TGTGCCAGCAGACCAATCCGCCTTTTCGAGCCGGACAGGGTTATTTCCGCAAACTACGAGCAGTACTTC	CASRPIRLFEPDRVISANYEQYF
TRBV27	TRBJ2-7	-	-	TGTGCCAGCAGTTTTAATACAGGTTTTTACGAGCAGTACTTC	CASSFNTGFYEQYF
TRBV5-5	TRBJ2-6	-	once	TGTGCCAGCAGCCGATCGACAGTCTCTGGGGCCAACGTCCTGACTTTC	CASSRSTVSGANVLTF
TRBV6-2/TRBV6-3	TRBJ2-1	TRBD2	-	TGTGCCAGCAGTTATTCCGAGCGGGAGGGCCGGTGGAGCTCCTACAATGAGCAGTTCTTC	CASSYSEREGRWSSYNEQFF
TRBV19	TRBJ2-5	-	-	TGTGCCAGTAAAAAACAGGATCAAGAGACCCAGTACTTC	CASKKQDQETQYF
TRBV24-1	TRBJ1-3	-	-	TGTGCCACCCCTGGGAGGGGCTCTGGAAACACCATATATTTT	CATPGRGSGNTIYF
TRBV6-2/TRBV6-3	TRBJ2-5	TRBD1	-	TGTGCCACCAACCCAGGGGGTGAGACCCAGTACTTC	CATNPGGETQYF
TRBV11-2	TRBJ2-7	-	-	TGTGCCAGCAGCCCGGGCACCCGAGGGTCCTACGAGCAGTACTTC	CASSPGTRGSYEQYF